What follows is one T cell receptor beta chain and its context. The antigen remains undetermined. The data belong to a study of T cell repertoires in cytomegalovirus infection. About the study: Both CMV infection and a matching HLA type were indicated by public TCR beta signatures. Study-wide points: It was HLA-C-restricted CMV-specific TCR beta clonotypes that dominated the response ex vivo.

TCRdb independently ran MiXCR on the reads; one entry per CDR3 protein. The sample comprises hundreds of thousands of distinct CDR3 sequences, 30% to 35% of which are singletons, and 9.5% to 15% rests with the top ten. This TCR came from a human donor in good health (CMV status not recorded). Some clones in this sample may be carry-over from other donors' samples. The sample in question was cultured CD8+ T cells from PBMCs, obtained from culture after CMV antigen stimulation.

CDR3 loop: CASSESGGAGELFF. The CDR3 DNA reads TGTGCCAGCAGTGAATCGGGGGGGGCCGGGGAGCTGTTTTTT. The chain has TRBV6-1 and TRBJ2-2; 8 nucleotides match TRBD2. V trimming: 2 bases; J trimming: 6 bases; junction bases outside the gene matches: 2. The CDR3 loop spans 14 amino acids. Germline V gene data show CDR1 as MNHNS and CDR2 as SASEGT.